Following are 27 T cell receptor beta chains from one sample sequenced in a study of T cells expressing NK-cell markers. One entry per CDR3 protein, without DNA, is what TCRdb gives after re-calling the 5' RACE reads. The sample has 440,000 or so distinct CDR3 sequences; the top ten hold 7.3%. Sequencing was done on a sample of blood T cells: a sorted CD56 or NKG2C T cell subset, CD4+ or CD8+ T cells, or bulk PBMC T cells (not recorded which). All receptors derive from a woman between 18 and 70 years old in good health.

The chain carries TRBV28 and TRBJ1-4; there is no DNA to check the TCRdb D call of TRBD1. CDR3 length equals 15 residues. Germline V gene data show CDR1 as MDHEN and CDR2 as SYDVKM. The CDR3 here is CASSFIQGMGEKLFF.

The rearrangement uses TRBV23-1 and TRBJ2-3; TCRdb proposes TRBD1, but this gene call is untestable without DNA. TRBV23-1 is an open reading frame, and its role is uncertain. CDR3 length equals 11 residues. Here the CDR3 reads CASPGRDTQYF.

The chain combines TRBV5-5 with TRBJ2-1; absent DNA, TCRdb's TRBD2 call cannot be checked. Per germline, CDR1 SGHKS and CDR2 YYEKEE (reference sequence). This CDR3 is 13 amino acids long. The CDR3: CASSLTSGATLFF.

The rearrangement uses TRBV6-5 and TRBJ2-6. The CDR3 extends over 17 amino acids. Germline CDR1 and CDR2: MNHEY and SVGAGI. The CDR3 sequence: CASSYSSSGAGANVLTF.

The chain combines TRBV7-2 with TRBJ2-7. CDR3 length: 15 residues. Germline CDR1 and CDR2: SGHTA and FQGNSA. This chain's CDR3 is CASSPTVWVSYEQYF.

CDR3 sequence: CSARDLAQETQYF. This chain links TRBV20-1 with TRBJ2-5. Germline-derived CDR1 and CDR2 are DFQATT and SNEGSKA (reference sequence). CDR3 length equals 13 residues.

The chain couples TRBV28 to TRBJ1-2. This CDR3 region has 14 residues. CDR1 is MDHEN, CDR2 SYDVKM, per germline. CDR3 protein: CASSWETLIYGYTF.

J is TRBJ2-5 and V is TRBV29-1; TCRdb gives TRBD1 as the D gene, but with no DNA this cannot be confirmed. Germline CDR1 is SQVTM and CDR2 is ANQGSEA. This CDR3 spans 15 amino acids. The CDR3 reads CSVARGAGGQETQYF.

The gene calls are TRBV20-1 and TRBJ2-3; TCRdb designates TRBD2, a call that cannot be tested without DNA. Germline assignment: CDR1 DFQATT and CDR2 SNEGSKA (reference sequence). This CDR3 is 18 amino acids long. The CDR3 loop reads CSAPGGGAGGQSTDTQYF.

The CDR3 spells CASSLRTGDSDTQYF. The rearrangement links TRBV27 to TRBJ2-3; TCRdb's assignment of TRBD1 cannot be checked, as there is no DNA. Per the germline V gene, CDR1 is MNHEY and CDR2 is SMNVEV (reference sequence). CDR3 length: 15 amino acids.

The rearrangement uses TRBV20-1 and TRBJ1-1; the TCRdb call, TRBD1, lacks DNA for checking. Germline V CDR1 and CDR2: DFQATT, SNEGSKA (reference sequence). This CDR3 comprises 12 residues. The CDR3 here is CSGDRGGTEAFF.

The rearrangement joins TRBV5-1 to TRBJ1-1; TCRdb's D call of TRBD1 is untestable without DNA. This CDR3 spans 15 amino acids. Germline-derived CDR1 and CDR2 are SGHRS and YFSETQ. This chain's CDR3 is CASSLVSGSNTEAFF.

V and J are TRBV5-4 and TRBJ2-5. The CDR3 is 13 amino acids. CDR1 SGHNT and CDR2 YYREEE come from the germline V gene (reference sequence). CDR3 protein: CASSLPGEETQYF.

The chain's CDR3 is CASSQDLAGEGRETQYF. V is TRBV4-2 and J is TRBJ2-5; TCRdb calls TRBD2, which cannot be checked without DNA. This CDR3 comprises 17 residues. Germline CDR1 and CDR2: LGHNA and YNFKEQ.

The V and J genes are TRBV4-2 and TRBJ2-1; TCRdb's D call of TRBD2 is untestable without DNA. The CDR3 is 16 amino acids. Germline V gene data show CDR1 as LGHNA and CDR2 as YNFKEQ. The CDR3 loop is CASSRPTSGGRNEQFF.

The rearrangement links TRBV9 to TRBJ2-5; TCRdb lists TRBD2, though no DNA is available to test this call. CDR3 length: 18 residues. Germline CDR1 reads SGDLS; CDR2 reads YYNGEE. The CDR3 region is CASSPGTSGGRGQETQYF.

The CDR3 reads CASSLAGGAGANVLTF. The chain has TRBV5-1 and TRBJ2-6; the D call from TCRdb, TRBD2, cannot be confirmed without DNA. CDR1 SGHRS and CDR2 YFSETQ come from the germline V gene. CDR3 length: 16 residues.

The chain combines TRBV20-1 with TRBJ2-1; the TRBD1 assignment by TCRdb is unverifiable without DNA. The germline V gene has CDR1 DFQATT and CDR2 SNEGSKA (reference sequence). There are 18 residues in the CDR3. The CDR3 protein is CSARRRERRLSSYNEQFF.

This chain uses TRBV11-3 with TRBJ2-1. Looked up from germline, CDR1 is SGHNT and CDR2 is YENEEA. The CDR3 has 13 residues. CDR3 in amino acids: CASSLAASNEQFF.

The CDR3 sequence: CASSQDIDGSGANVLTF. V is TRBV4-3 and J is TRBJ2-6. CDR3 size: 17 residues. Per the germline V gene, CDR1 is LGHNA and CDR2 is YSLEER.

The rearrangement joins TRBV7-9 to TRBJ2-3. From germline, CDR1 is SEHNR and CDR2 FQNEAQ (reference sequence). The CDR3 is made up of 14 amino acids. The CDR3 here is CASSLGSSTDTQYF.

CDR3 in amino acids: CASSLGPGQMNTEAFF. The chain joins TRBV11-2 to TRBJ1-1; TCRdb indicates TRBD1, and absent DNA this call remains unverified. The CDR3 is made up of 16 amino acids. CDR1 is SGHAT, CDR2 FQNNGV, per germline.

V and J are TRBV6-1 and TRBJ2-3; TCRdb outputs TRBD1, but without DNA this stays unchecked. The CDR3 runs 14 residues. Germline CDR1 MNHNS, CDR2 SASEGT. CDR3 region: CASRTGGTTDTQYF.

The gene calls are TRBV5-5 and TRBJ2-5. Per the germline V gene, CDR1 is SGHKS and CDR2 is YYEKEE (reference sequence). The CDR3 is 13 amino acids. The CDR3 protein is CASSFQETETQYF.

CDR3 loop: CASSLGEQGLPEAFF. The chain uses TRBV5-1 and TRBJ1-1; TCRdb returns TRBD1, unconfirmable since there is no DNA. There are 15 residues in the CDR3. Germline CDR1 is SGHRS and CDR2 is YFSETQ.

J is TRBJ2-1 and V is TRBV5-1; TCRdb picks TRBD1, but there is no DNA to check that call. CDR1 and CDR2 from the germline V gene are SGHRS and YFSETQ. The CDR3 loop spans 15 amino acids. Here the CDR3 reads CASSAGTASMDEQFF.

The genes are TRBV7-2 and TRBJ2-1; TCRdb's assignment of TRBD1 cannot be checked, as there is no DNA. CDR3 length: 16 amino acids. Germline CDR1 and CDR2: SGHTA and FQGNSA. CDR3 sequence: CASSFLDKSSYNEQFF.